This T cell receptor beta chain was captured in a study of vaccination and CD4 T cells after COVID-19. Turning to the study itself: Between diagnosis and the drawing of post-COVID samples lay a median approximately 94 days (range 35 to 161). Overlapping spike pools from SARS-CoV-2 and HCoV-NL63, HCoV-OC43 and HCoV-229E served as culture stimuli.

Sequenced with the Oncomine TCR Beta short-read assay was DNA taken from cultured CD4+ T cells. Cultured CD4+ T cells were the source of extracted genomic DNA. TCRdb re-analysed the PCR reads in MiXCR, keeping a single row per CDR3 protein. The sample consists of about 7,800 distinct CDR3 sequences, 41% of them appearing once. Germline values: CDR1 KGHDR, CDR2 SFDVKD. The CDR3 has 11 amino acids. V was cut by 9 bases and J by 4 bases, with 8 bases left in between. By frequency in the sample, this clonotype is medium-sized (0.01 to 0.1%). Its target is unknown. Treatment here: approximately nine-day PBMC culture with coronavirus spike peptide pools or control peptides (ViraFEST assay). Samples of CD4+ T cells were obtained from the unexposed donor before the COVID-19 pandemic (2011-2018). ViraFEST sequenced TCRs after peptide-pool expansion of antigen-specific T cells. Following culture for around eleven days, CD4+ T cells were isolated by negative selection.

Material: CD4+ T cells from blood, cultured in vitro. V is TRBV24-1 and J is TRBJ1-1, with D possibly TRBD1 on 5 matching bases. The sequence came from a human donor in good health. The CDR3 loop reads CATQGGTEAFF. CDR3 bases: TGTGCCACCCAGGGAGGCACTGAAGCTTTCTTT.